Below, 7 T cell receptor beta chains from the same sample are listed, as sequenced in a study of cytomegalovirus exposure and HLA in healthy donors. A multiplex PCR was run with 60 Vbeta primers and 13 Jbeta primers. Here immunoSEQ multiplex PCR was the method, and the copy in TCRdb shows in-frame clones only, minus some. The sample lists under 150,000 clones; 76% were seen once. What was sequenced was PBMCs. These receptors originate from a woman in her forties in good health and CMV-seronegative.

The J gene is TRBJ1-1, the V gene TRBV29-1; D is ambiguous. Trimming left V 6 bases short and J 5 bases short, with 19 bases between. The CDR3 length is 14 residues. Germline CDR1 is SQVTM and CDR2 is ANQGSEA. The CDR3 loop reads CSVLLVSRGTEAFF. CDR3 nucleotides: TGCAGCGTGTTACTAGTTTCCCGGGGAACTGAAGCTTTCTTT.

In this sample, this clone turned up a few times. The chain uses TRBV7-9 and TRBJ2-5, with D maybe TRBD1 (6 bases). The CDR3 sequence is 13 residues long. The V gene lost 5 bases and the J gene lost 5 bases, with 12 bases spanning the gap. From germline, CDR1 is SEHNR and CDR2 FQNEAQ (reference sequence). The CDR3 bases are TGTGCCAGCAGCCTACGGCAGGGGGAGACCCAGTACTTC. It codes for CASSLRQGETQYF.

The chain employs TRBV5-1 and TRBJ2-6, with D possibly matching TRBD2 (6 bases). V lost 0 bases to trimming and J lost 1 base, with 14 bases between them. Germline V gene data show CDR1 as SGHRS and CDR2 as YFSETQ. This CDR3 is built from 18 residues. The DNA for the CDR3 is TGCGCCAGCAGCTTGGGCGGGGTGACCCTATCTGGGGCCAACGTCCTGACTTTC. This sequence encodes CASSLGGVTLSGANVLTF.

This chain uses TRBV5-4 with TRBJ2-7; the match to TRBD1 covers 10 bases. Germline assignment: CDR1 SGHNT and CDR2 YYREEE (reference sequence). V shed 4 bases and J 2 bases; nucleotides not matched to a gene: 6. This CDR3 comprises 15 residues. The chain's CDR3 is CASSQGDRGAYEQYF. Written as DNA, the CDR3 is TGTGCCAGCAGCCAAGGGGACAGGGGAGCCTACGAGCAGTACTTC.

The chain joins TRBV7-9 to TRBJ2-2; 9 nucleotides agree with TRBD2. The CDR3 loop spans 17 amino acids. The V segment lost 7 bases and the J segment 1 base; nucleotides outside the gene matches: 10. Germline V gene sequence: CDR1 SEHNR, CDR2 FQNEAQ (reference sequence). CDR3 sequence: CASNPTPAGGNTGELFF. CDR3 nucleotides: TGTGCCAGCAACCCCACACCAGCGGGGGGGAACACCGGGGAGCTGTTTTTT.

There are a few counts of this clone. The chain combines TRBV6-5 with TRBJ1-1, with TRBD1 identical over 8 bases. The CDR3 is made up of 14 amino acids. Germline CDR1 is MNHEY and CDR2 is SVGAGI. V was clipped by 6 bases and J by 11 bases; unmatched bases: 14. For the CDR3, the DNA is TGTGCCAGCAGATCCCAGGGGGCGACGATGGAGGCTTTCTTT. Protein sequence: CASRSQGATMEAFF.

The chain combines TRBV28 with TRBJ2-1; D is undetermined. Trimming took off 4 bases at V and 0 bases at J, with 16 bases between the two ends. Germline V gene data show CDR1 as MDHEN and CDR2 as SYDVKM. The CDR3 spans 17 residues. The CDR3 DNA is TGTGCCAGCAGTTCCTGGGCCGCCGGCAGCTCCTACAATGAGCAGTTCTTC. It is translated as CASSSWAAGSSYNEQFF.